This T cell receptor (beta chain) originates from a study of blood T cell repertoires in COVID-19. Study at large: Sources were T cells, B-cell-depleted T cells, or PBMCs; the material itself was cDNA or gDNA.

As originally analysed: Amplified reference gene primers provided the basis for estimating nucleated cell counts. Produced via immunoSEQ multiplex PCR; TCRdb's table is partial and in-frame only. V and J calls and clone size are those listed in that table; D and trimming were worked out from the DNA. Altogether about 310,000 clones are present, around 86% being singletons, with the ten largest covering 1%. CDR1 SEHNR and CDR2 FQNEAQ come from the germline V gene (reference sequence). This CDR3 spans 13 amino acids. V lost 3 bases to trimming and J lost 2 bases, with 7 bases between them. Source material: peripheral blood. The source of this sequence is a man aged 45-65 years with active or convalescent COVID-19. This rearrangement joins TRBV7-9 to TRBJ1-2; D not resolved. In DNA, the CDR3 is TGTGCCAGCAGCTTGGAGGGAAACTATGGCTACACCTTC. Translated, it gives CASSLEGNYGYTF. Using reference TRBV7-9 and TRBJ1-2 for the parts outside the CDR3, the full variable domain is DTGVSQNPRHKITKRGQNVTFRCDPISEHNRLYWYRQTLGQGPEFLTYFQNEAQLEKSRLLSDRFSAERPKGSFSTLEIQRTEQGDSAMYLCASSLEGNYGYTFGSGTRLTVV.